This T cell receptor beta chain was sequenced for a study of T-cell reconstitution after alpha-beta-depleted transplantation in children. To note about this clonotype: As yet, its antigen is unknown.

Regarding the study as a whole: Reported findings indicate that, about two months after transplant, alpha-beta T cells came from several hundred expanded clones, which were derived from non-depleted graft cells. Diversity of TCRbeta at day 60 was high in some patients, arising from surviving recipient T cells and thymic progenitors. One year post-transplant, T-cell counts and diversity were largely derived from T cells produced anew.

The TCRbeta library incorporated unique molecular identifiers. Each CDR3 protein is one row after TCRdb ran MiXCR on the PCR reads. The sample holds hundreds of thousands of distinct CDR3 sequences, around 14% seen once. V gave up 3 bases and J gave up 7 bases; unmatched junction bases: 9. Germline V gene lookup returns CDR1 SGHRS and CDR2 YFSETQ. CDR3 length equals 14 residues. The sequencing used PBMCs, collected before TCRalphabeta/CD19-depleted stem cell transplant. V and J are TRBV5-1 and TRBJ1-2; 7 nucleotides match TRBD1. The clonotype originates from a girl aged 2 to 9 with congenital amegakaryocytic thrombocytopenia, due to receive a stem cell transplant. The CDR3 protein is CASSWGQQKGGYTF. The CDR3 DNA reads TGCGCCAGCAGCTGGGGACAGCAAAAGGGTGGCTACACCTTC. Full variable domain (outside the CDR3, taken from reference TRBV5-1 and TRBJ1-2): KAGVTQTPRYLIKTRGQQVTLSCSPISGHRSVSWYQQTPGQGLQFLFEYFSETQRNKGNFPGRFSGRQFSNSRSEMNVSTLELGDSALYLCASSWGQQKGGYTFGSGTRLTVV.